This passage covers 19 T cell receptor beta chains from one sample sequenced in a study of shared clonotypes between healthy human individuals. Profiled with immunoSEQ multiplex PCR; TCRdb holds only in-frame clones, not every one. The profile shows some 1,400,000 clones, roughly 96% of them singletons. Input material: naive CD4+ T cells sorted from blood. Subset here: CD45RA+ positively selected. These receptors were taken from a man aged 25 to 45 in good health.

V usage is TRBV7-9 and J usage is TRBJ2-2, with D maybe TRBD2 (6 bases). The CDR3 runs 19 residues. Germline CDR1 is SEHNR and CDR2 is FQNEAQ (reference sequence). The V and J ends lost 5 bases and 2 bases respectively, with 24 bases between them. The CDR3, as DNA: TGTGCCAGCAGCCGAACTAGCTGGGGGAAGACAAGTAACACCGGGGAGCTGTTTTTT. Translated, it gives CASSRTSWGKTSNTGELFF.

This chain joins TRBV28 and TRBJ2-4; a possible D gene is TRBD1 (6 bases). The CDR3 extends over 14 amino acids. Trimming removed 3 bases at V and 8 bases at J, with 14 bases between. From germline, CDR1 is MDHEN and CDR2 SYDVKM. The CDR3 protein is CASSFQGIGYIQYF. The DNA for the CDR3 is TGTGCCAGCAGTTTCCAGGGGATAGGGTACATTCAGTACTTC. Drawing the rest from reference TRBV28 and TRBJ2-4, the complete variable domain is DVKVTQSSRYLVKRTGEKVFLECVQDMDHENMFWYRQDPGLGLRLIYFSYDVKMKEKGDIPEGYSVSREKKERFSLILESASTNQTSMYLCASSFQGIGYIQYFGAGTRLSVL.

The genes are TRBV28 and TRBJ1-2, with D uncertain. CDR1 is MDHEN and CDR2 is SYDVKM in the germline V gene. Trimming removed 6 bases from V and 0 bases from J, with 14 bases in between. The CDR3 consists of 15 residues. The CDR3 region is CASSLTGFANYGYTF. CDR3 DNA: TGTGCCAGCAGCCTCACGGGGTTCGCTAACTATGGCTACACCTTC.

In its sample, this clone was seen once. The chain uses TRBV7-6 and TRBJ2-7; 7 bases fit TRBD2. V shed 5 bases and J 6 bases; nucleotides not matched to a gene: 13. Germline CDR1 is SGHVS and CDR2 is FNYEAQ. This CDR3 region has 15 residues. The CDR3 sequence: CASSTTSAPTFEQYF. In DNA, the CDR3 is TGTGCCAGCAGCACAACTAGCGCACCTACCTTCGAGCAGTACTTC.

The chain is built from TRBV5-4 and TRBJ2-7; D is uncertain. The CDR3 has 13 residues. The germline V gene has CDR1 SGHNT and CDR2 YYREEE (reference sequence). V was shortened by 2 bases and J by 2 bases, with 8 bases between the two germline ends. The CDR3 is CASSFDMTYEQYF. CDR3 nucleotide sequence: TGTGCCAGCAGCTTTGATATGACCTACGAGCAGTACTTC. Drawing the rest from reference TRBV5-4 and TRBJ2-7, the complete variable domain is ETGVTQSPTHLIKTRGQQVTLRCSSQSGHNTVSWYQQALGQGPQFIFQYYREEENGRGNFPPRFSGLQFPNYSSELNVNALELDDSALYLCASSFDMTYEQYFGPGTRLTVT.

This clone is a singleton in its sample. V is TRBV15 and J is TRBJ1-4; TRBD1 is a possible D gene (5 bases). The CDR3 sequence is 14 residues long. Trimming cost V 4 bases and J 7 bases, with 13 bases left between them. Germline assignment: CDR1 LNHNV and CDR2 YYDKDF (reference sequence). CDR3 amino acids: CATSKLGPSEKLFF. The CDR3 coding sequence is TGTGCCACCAGCAAGTTGGGACCTAGTGAAAAACTGTTTTTT.

The V and J genes are TRBV27 and TRBJ2-4; 7 positions agree with TRBD1. The CDR3 is made up of 16 amino acids. J gave up 0 bases and V 6 bases, and 8 bases lay outside the gene matches. The V gene's germline CDR1 is MNHEY and CDR2 SMNVEV (reference sequence). The CDR3 sequence: CASSPWTGLAKNIQYF. In nucleotides, the CDR3 is TGTGCCAGCAGCCCCTGGACAGGCCTAGCCAAAAACATTCAGTACTTC.

This sequence joins TRBV9 and TRBJ2-3; D may correspond to TRBD1 or TRBD2 (5 bases each). CDR3 size: 14 residues. Between the trimmed V and J ends, which lost 3 bases and 4 bases, there was a span of 12 bases. Per the germline V gene, CDR1 is SGDLS and CDR2 is YYNGEE. DNA of the CDR3: TGTGCCAGCAGCGACAGAGGGGTCCCAGATACGCAGTATTTT. Its translation: CASSDRGVPDTQYF.

This chain uses TRBV28 with TRBJ2-3; TRBD2 agrees at 16 bases. This CDR3 is 15 amino acids long. After removal of 6 bases from V and 7 bases from J, the junction contained 4 bases not matched to a gene. Germline CDR1 reads MDHEN; CDR2 reads SYDVKM. The CDR3 coding sequence is TGTGCCAGCAGGCCGGGACTAGCGGGAGGGTATACGCAGTATTTT. Translated, it gives CASRPGLAGGYTQYF. The full variable domain, rest sourced from reference TRBV28 and TRBJ2-3, is DVKVTQSSRYLVKRTGEKVFLECVQDMDHENMFWYRQDPGLGLRLIYFSYDVKMKEKGDIPEGYSVSREKKERFSLILESASTNQTSMYLCASRPGLAGGYTQYFGPGTRLTVL.

V and J are TRBV7-9 and TRBJ1-2; 7 bases agree with TRBD1. The CDR3 runs 15 residues. The J segment lost 6 bases and the V segment lost 5 bases, leaving 12 bases of the junction unmatched. Germline-derived CDR1 and CDR2 are SEHNR and FQNEAQ (reference sequence). In DNA, the CDR3 is TGTGCCAGCAGCGCTAGACAGGGTGGGGTCCATGGCTACACCTTC. Its protein product is CASSARQGGVHGYTF.

The V gene is TRBV7-2, the J gene TRBJ2-7; D is perhaps TRBD2 (6 bases). This CDR3 is built from 12 residues. The germline V and J ends were trimmed by 4 bases and 4 bases, with 8 bases remaining between them. Germline V gene data show CDR1 as SGHTA and CDR2 as FQGNSA. CDR3 sequence (DNA): TGTGCCAGCAGCTCCGGGACTTACGAGCAGTACTTC. The encoded protein is CASSSGTYEQYF.

The chain recombines TRBV18 with TRBJ1-1; D remains unclear. The V end lost 6 bases, the J end lost 4 bases, and 18 bases lay between the germline ends. The germline CDR1 and CDR2 sequences are KGHSH and LQKENI. The CDR3 loop spans 15 amino acids. In DNA, the CDR3 is TGTGCCAGCTCTCTTTCGACGCGTGGTAGCACTGAAGCTTTCTTT. Protein product: CASSLSTRGSTEAFF.

This chain links TRBV9 with TRBJ2-2; 11 bases are a match to TRBD2. Looked up from germline, CDR1 is SGDLS and CDR2 is YYNGEE. The CDR3 is made up of 16 amino acids. The trim removed 4 bases at V and 2 bases at J, leaving 4 bases unmatched. DNA of the CDR3: TGTGCCAGCAGCAAACGACTAGCGGGAAACACCGGGGAGCTGTTTTTT. It specifies CASSKRLAGNTGELFF.

The chain is built from TRBV7-2 and TRBJ2-3; 8 bases agree with TRBD1. The CDR3 is 16 amino acids. V was pared by 10 bases and J by 5 bases, with 17 bases of the junction left unmatched. The V gene's germline CDR1 is SGHTA and CDR2 FQGNSA. In DNA, the CDR3 is TGTGCCACCCACCCAGGGGGCACACAGGGGCGAGATACGCAGTATTTT. Translation gives CATHPGGTQGRDTQYF.

The chain has TRBV20-1 and TRBJ2-5; D remains unclear. CDR3 length: 9 residues. The V end was cut by 5 bases, the J end by 6 bases, with 4 bases between. CDR1 and CDR2 (germline): DFQATT, SNEGSKA (reference sequence). The CDR3 DNA sequence: TGCAGTGCTCTACAGACCCAGTACTTC. Encoded protein: CSALQTQYF.

A remark on this clone: Additional DNA sequences in this sample encode the identical CDR3. The gene calls are TRBV5-6 and TRBJ2-7; D remains ambiguous. The ends were cut back, 5 bases at V and 4 bases at J, with 7 bases in the middle. Germline lookup yields CDR1 SGHDT and CDR2 YYEEEE. This CDR3 is built from 11 residues. CDR3 sequence reads: CASSSSYEQYF. The DNA for the CDR3 is TGTGCCAGCAGTTCCTCGTACGAGCAGTACTTC.

This clone appeared once. The chain combines TRBV4-1 with TRBJ2-7; 11 nucleotides match TRBD1. V was clipped by 2 bases and J by 3 bases; unmatched bases: 3. The CDR3 totals 15 residues. Germline CDR1 MGHRA, CDR2 YSYEKL. The CDR3 DNA reads TGCGCCAGCAGCCAACCGGACAGGGGGCTCTACGAGCAGTACTTC. It codes for CASSQPDRGLYEQYF.

This chain connects TRBV7-9 to TRBJ2-1; D not resolved. Trimming took off 3 bases at V and 3 bases at J, with 9 bases between the two ends. The CDR3 length is 14 residues. Germline CDR1 SEHNR, CDR2 FQNEAQ (reference sequence). In nucleotides, the CDR3 is TGTGCCAGCAGCTTTATTAGCATCTACAATGAGCAGTTCTTC. Residues: CASSFISIYNEQFF.

This clone was counted a single time. This chain uses TRBV28 with TRBJ2-7, with TRBD1 matching over 8 bases. The V and J ends lost 9 bases and 2 bases, in that order; junction bases with no gene match: 6. The CDR3 has 13 residues. Germline V gives CDR1 MDHEN, CDR2 SYDVKM. In nucleotides, the CDR3 is TGTGCCAGTAGCAGGGGGCCCACCTACGAGCAGTACTTC. This gives the protein CASSRGPTYEQYF.